This TCR beta chain was recorded in a study of blood T cell repertoires in COVID-19. Across the whole study: COVID-19 samples, acute and convalescent, were from the United States, Italy and Spain. In each case, the material was cDNA or gDNA derived from T cells, B-cell-depleted T cells, or PBMCs.

Per the original methods: Reference gene primer amplification yielded estimated nucleated cell counts. This table comes from immunoSEQ multiplex PCR, and its TCRdb copy is limited to in-frame clones, with some not included. V, J and clone size are taken as reported in that table, and D and trimming were inferred from the DNA itself. This sample has about 20,000 clones, with around 92% found just once. The sequenced sample consisted of peripheral blood. This receptor was obtained from a man aged 70-80 years with active COVID-19.

The CDR3 DNA follows: TGTGCCACCTCAATAGGGACTAGCGTATACAATGAGCAGTTCTTC. Protein product: CATSIGTSVYNEQFF. This chain links TRBV19 with TRBJ2-1; 10 nucleotides match TRBD2. The CDR3 sequence is 15 residues long. CDR1 and CDR2 (germline): LNHDA, SQIVND (reference sequence). J gave up 4 bases and V 10 bases, and 10 bases lay outside the gene matches.